The 14 T cell receptor beta chains in this list originate from one sample, sequenced in a study. TCRdb recomputed calls from the 5' RACE reads with MiXCR, one row per CDR3 protein. The sample carries tens of thousands of distinct CDR3 sequences, over 25% recorded once. The source material was tumor-infiltrating memory CD4+ T cells sorted from the breast tumor. Subset here: memory CD4+ T cells, CD4+CD45RO+CD25-. Every receptor here comes from a female donor with breast cancer.

The chain combines TRBV18 with TRBJ1-5, with no clear D. V shed 3 bases and J shed 0 bases, with 12 bases lying between them. The CDR3 totals 16 residues. Germline CDR1 KGHSH, CDR2 LQKENI. CDR3 amino acids: CASSPSVASSNQPQHF. In DNA form, the CDR3 reads TGTGCCAGCTCACCCTCGGTGGCCTCTAGCAATCAGCCCCAGCATTTT.

The CDR3 DNA reads as TGCGCCAGCAGCTTAACCGGGCAGGGGGCTGTAAACATTCAGTACTTC. This translates into CASSLTGQGAVNIQYF. V gene TRBV5-1 combines with J gene TRBJ2-4; 8 bases map to TRBD1. V dropped 2 bases and J dropped 6; count of bases not matched to a gene: 10. The CDR3 totals 16 residues. Germline CDR1 is SGHRS and CDR2 is YFSETQ.

CDR3 loop: CASRQRHHMNTEAFF. The CDR3 DNA sequence: TGTGCCAGCAGACAGCGACACCACATGAACACTGAAGCTTTCTTT. The chain uses TRBV4-2 and TRBJ1-1; D unclear. CDR1 and CDR2 (germline): LGHNA, YNFKEQ. V lost 6 bases and J lost 0, with 14 bases in between. CDR3 size: 15 residues.

The chain employs TRBV6-5 and TRBJ1-6; 9 bases map to TRBD1. The CDR3 has 15 residues. The junction had 9 bases not matched to a gene; V was cut back by 6 bases and J by 9 bases. Germline values: CDR1 MNHEY, CDR2 SVGAGI. CDR3 bases: TGTGCCAGCAGAGCCGGGACAGGGAGAGCTTCACCCCTCCACTTT. Translated, it gives CASRAGTGRASPLHF.

This clonotype has only one observation. The chain employs TRBV21-1 and TRBJ1-2. TRBV21-1 counts as a pseudogene. CDR3 length: 15 residues. The DNA for the CDR3 is TGTGCCAGCAGCAAAGGAAAAGGTGGTCTATATGGCTACACCTTC. Its translation: CASSKGKGGLYGYTF.

This clonotype was counted ten times or more. The chain employs TRBV4-3 and TRBJ1-1; D unresolved. This CDR3 has 16 amino acids. Germline lookup yields CDR1 LGHNA and CDR2 YSLEER. The ends were cut back, 0 bases at V and 1 base at J, with 12 bases in the middle. The CDR3 DNA is TGCGCCAGCAGCCAAGACTATCGGATACCGAACACTGAAGCTTTCTTT. Its protein product is CASSQDYRIPNTEAFF.

By sample fraction, this clonotype is medium-sized (0.01 to 0.1%). The chain employs TRBV27 and TRBJ2-5; D ambiguous. Between the trimmed V and J ends, which lost 3 bases and 5 bases, there was a span of 7 bases. The CDR3 contains 12 residues. CDR1 MNHEY and CDR2 SMNVEV come from the germline V gene (reference sequence). CDR3 sequence (DNA): TGTGCCAGCAGTTTGGACGGGGAGACCCAGTACTTC. It yields the protein CASSLDGETQYF.

This clonotype is medium-sized within its sample. This chain uses TRBV4-1 with TRBJ1-1; D is unclear. Germline V gene lookup returns CDR1 MGHRA and CDR2 YSYEKL. The CDR3 covers 13 residues. Trimming stripped 0 bases from V and 9 bases from J, with 11 bases between. CDR3 in amino acids: CASSQESIPKAFF. CDR3 DNA: TGCGCCAGCAGCCAAGAAAGTATCCCCAAAGCTTTCTTT.

This clonotype was picked up a small number of times. This chain connects TRBV20-1 to TRBJ2-2; D is possibly TRBD2 (6 bases). The CDR3 covers 12 residues. Germline V CDR1 and CDR2: DFQATT, SNEGSKA (reference sequence). CDR3 in DNA: TGCTTCATCTCGGGGGAGACCGGGGAGCTGTTTTTT. This translates into CFISGETGELFF.

In its sample, this clonotype ranks as medium-sized. The chain uses TRBV9 and TRBJ2-2; D is undetermined. Germline CDR1 and CDR2: SGDLS and YYNGEE. The CDR3 sequence is 14 residues long. V lost 7 bases and J 5 bases, leaving 15 bases between the germline ends. This chain's CDR3 is CASGSPVRTGELFF. The CDR3 DNA is TGTGCCAGCGGCTCCCCGGTGAGAACCGGGGAGCTGTTTTTT.

This chain uses TRBV6-5 with TRBJ1-4; D uncertain. Germline CDR1 reads MNHEY; CDR2 reads SVGAGI. V lost 3 bases to trimming and J lost 0 bases, with 11 bases between them. The CDR3 is made up of 16 amino acids. The DNA for the CDR3 is TGTGCCAGCAGTTATAGGTACACTGCAACTAATGAAAAACTGTTTTTT. Translated: CASSYRYTATNEKLFF.

In this sample, this clonotype turned up once. The chain couples TRBV20-1 to TRBJ2-7; 8 bases map to TRBD2. Germline V gene sequence: CDR1 DFQATT, CDR2 SNEGSKA (reference sequence). The CDR3 is made up of 14 amino acids. Germline trimming cut 5 bases from V and 2 bases from J; bases unmatched to any gene: 8. The CDR3 is CSAGSGRAAYEQYF. CDR3 nucleotides: TGCAGTGCTGGATCCGGGAGGGCGGCCTACGAGCAGTACTTC.

This clonotype has more than one count but fewer than ten. The chain couples TRBV5-1 to TRBJ1-1; D is unresolved. There are 14 residues in the CDR3. Germline V lookup: CDR1 SGHRS, CDR2 YFSETQ. Trimming removed 2 bases from V and 0 bases from J, with 8 bases in between. The CDR3 here is CASSFGGLNTEAFF. CDR3 nucleotide sequence: TGCGCCAGCAGCTTTGGAGGGCTGAACACTGAAGCTTTCTTT.

Notes on this clonotype: The CDR3 does not end in the conserved phenylalanine or tryptophan, so this is likely a read error. V gene TRBV30 combines with J gene TRBJ2-1; 7 bases match TRBD2. There are 14 residues in the CDR3. V lost 1 base, J lost 5 bases, and 5 bases stayed unmatched. Germline values: CDR1 GTSNPN, CDR2 SVGIG (reference sequence). The DNA for the CDR3 is TGTGCCTGGAGTGCCGAGACTAGCCACAATGAGCAGTTCTCC. Its translation is CAWSAETSHNEQFS.